This T cell receptor beta chain derives from a study of blood T cell repertoires in COVID-19. Study overall: The United States, Italy and Spain supplied acute and convalescent COVID-19 samples. Sources were T cells, B-cell-depleted T cells, or PBMCs; the material itself was cDNA or gDNA.

V was shortened by 6 bases and J by 3 bases, with 16 bases between the two germline ends. This CDR3 has 15 amino acids. Germline loops: CDR1 SGHAT, CDR2 FQNNGV. Methods used by the authors: How many nucleated cells were present was estimated from reference gene primer amplification. TCRdb's table, derived via immunoSEQ multiplex PCR, lists solely in-frame clones and lacks some. That table supplies the V and J calls and clone size; D and trimming were determined from the DNA. The sample lists about 300,000 clones, approximately 90% seen once, with about 4.2% in the top ten. The rearrangement uses TRBV11-2 and TRBJ2-3; D perhaps matches TRBD2 (7 bases). The receptor was derived from a man aged 30 to 39 who had recovered from COVID-19. Input material: PBMCs or T cells enriched from blood (not recorded which). DNA for the CDR3: TGTGCCAGCAGGCAGACTAGGGGGGGAACAGATACGCAGTATTTT. Its translation: CASRQTRGGTDTQYF.